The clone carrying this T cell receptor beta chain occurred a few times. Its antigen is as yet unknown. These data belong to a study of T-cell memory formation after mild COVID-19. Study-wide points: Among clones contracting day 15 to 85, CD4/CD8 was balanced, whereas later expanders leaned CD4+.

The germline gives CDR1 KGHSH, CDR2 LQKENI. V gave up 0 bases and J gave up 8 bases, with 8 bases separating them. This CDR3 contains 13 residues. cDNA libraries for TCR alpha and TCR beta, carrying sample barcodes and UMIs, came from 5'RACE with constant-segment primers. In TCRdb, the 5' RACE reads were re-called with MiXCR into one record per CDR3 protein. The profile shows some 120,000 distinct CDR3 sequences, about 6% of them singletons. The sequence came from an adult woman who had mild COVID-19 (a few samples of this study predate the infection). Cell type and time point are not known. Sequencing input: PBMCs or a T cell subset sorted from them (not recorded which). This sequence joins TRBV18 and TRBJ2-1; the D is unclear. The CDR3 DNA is TGTGCCAGCTCACCACCGCTAGTCGATGAGCAGTTCTTC. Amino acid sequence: CASSPPLVDEQFF.